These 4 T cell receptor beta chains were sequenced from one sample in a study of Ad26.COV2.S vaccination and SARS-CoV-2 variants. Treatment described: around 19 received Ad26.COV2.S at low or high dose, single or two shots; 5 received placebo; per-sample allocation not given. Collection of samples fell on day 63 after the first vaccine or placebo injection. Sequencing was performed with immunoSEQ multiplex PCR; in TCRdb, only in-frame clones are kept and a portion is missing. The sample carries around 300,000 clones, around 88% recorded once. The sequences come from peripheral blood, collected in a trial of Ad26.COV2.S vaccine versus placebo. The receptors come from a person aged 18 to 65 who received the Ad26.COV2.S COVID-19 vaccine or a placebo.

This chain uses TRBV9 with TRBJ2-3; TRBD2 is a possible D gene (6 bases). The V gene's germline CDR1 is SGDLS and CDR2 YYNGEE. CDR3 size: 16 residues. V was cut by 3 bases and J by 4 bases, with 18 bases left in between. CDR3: CASSDHPSSDPDTQYF. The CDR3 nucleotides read TGTGCCAGCAGCGACCATCCCTCTAGCGATCCAGATACGCAGTATTTT.

As DNA, the CDR3 is TGTGCCAGCAGGGCACTCCAGGCGGGGAATGAGCAGTTCTTC. Protein product: CASRALQAGNEQFF. The chain links TRBV2 to TRBJ2-1, with D tentatively TRBD2 (6 bases). Germline V gene data show CDR1 as SNHLY and CDR2 as FYNNEI. The CDR3 covers 14 residues. The ends were cut back, 6 bases at V and 7 bases at J, with 16 bases in the middle.

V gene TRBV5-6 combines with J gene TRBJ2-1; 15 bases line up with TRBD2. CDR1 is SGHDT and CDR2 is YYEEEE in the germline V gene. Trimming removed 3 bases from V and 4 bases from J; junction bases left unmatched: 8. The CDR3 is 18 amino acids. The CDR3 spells CASSSGLAGGIVYNEQFF. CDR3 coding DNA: TGTGCCAGCAGCTCCGGACTAGCGGGAGGGATAGTTTACAATGAGCAGTTCTTC.

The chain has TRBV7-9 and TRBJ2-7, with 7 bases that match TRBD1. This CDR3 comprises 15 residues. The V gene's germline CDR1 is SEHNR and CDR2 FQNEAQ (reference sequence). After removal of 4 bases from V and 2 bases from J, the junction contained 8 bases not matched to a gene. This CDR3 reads CASSSTGTVTYEQYF. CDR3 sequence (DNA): TGTGCCAGCAGCTCGACCGGGACAGTAACCTACGAGCAGTACTTC.